The rows below give T cell receptor beta chains drawn from one sample of a study of metastatic and nonmetastatic thyroid tumors. Using MiXCR, TCRdb re-called clones from the PCR reads. The table has about 24,000 clones, around 21% seen once; the top ten hold 6% to 9.5%. Source material: blood. These receptors were taken from a female donor with papillary thyroid cancer or a benign thyroid nodule (not recorded which). Some clones in this sample may be carry-over from other donors' samples. The CDR3 runs from the conserved cysteine through the conserved F or W. The D gene is left open where the match is weak. A clone size is listed for some rows: how often the clone was seen (once, few, many), or a class if it is expanded.

J: TRBJ1-3
V: TRBV7-6
D: -
size: -
DNA: TGTGCCAGCAGCCCCATTGGCTCTGGAAACACCATATATTTT
CDR3: CASSPIGSGNTIYF

J: TRBJ1-5
V: TRBV6-4
D: -
size: many
DNA: TGTGCCAGCAGTTCACAGTTCCCCCAGCCCCAGCATTTT
CDR3: CASSSQFPQPQHF

J: TRBJ1-5
V: TRBV27
D: -
size: many
DNA: TGTGCCAGCAGTTTTGCCTCATTGCCGGGACTGGGACCCGGACAGCCCCAGCATTTT
CDR3: CASSFASLPGLGPGQPQHF

J: TRBJ1-3
V: TRBV4-3
D: -
size: many
DNA: TGCGCCAGCAGCCAAGATGGCGTCTCTGGAAACACCATATATTTT
CDR3: CASSQDGVSGNTIYF

J: TRBJ2-7
V: TRBV27
D: TRBD2
size: once
DNA: TGTGCCAGCAGACCAGGCGGGGGGTCCTTCGAGCAGTACTTC
CDR3: CASRPGGGSFEQYF

J: TRBJ1-1
V: TRBV12-3/TRBV12-4
D: TRBD1
size: few
DNA: TGTGCCAGCAGTTACGCTTGTATACAGGGGGCTGAAGCTTTCTTT
CDR3: CASSYACIQGAEAFF

J: TRBJ2-2
V: TRBV7-9
D: -
size: many
DNA: TGTGCCAGCAGCTTACAGATGAACACCGGGGAGCTGTTTTTT
CDR3: CASSLQMNTGELFF

J: TRBJ2-3
V: TRBV7-2
D: -
size: many
DNA: TGTGCCAGCAGCACCCGTCGGTCCGATACGCAGTATTTT
CDR3: CASSTRRSDTQYF

J: TRBJ1-6
V: TRBV6-2/TRBV6-3
D: -
size: medium-sized
DNA: TGTGCCAGCAGTTGGGGACAATCAAGTTCACCCCTCCACTTT
CDR3: CASSWGQSSSPLHF

J: TRBJ2-5
V: TRBV30
D: -
size: many
DNA: TGTGCCTGGGCAACCCAATTTGAGACCCAGTACTTC
CDR3: CAWATQFETQYF

J: TRBJ1-4
V: TRBV6-1
D: -
size: medium-sized
DNA: TGTGCCAGCAGTGCGGACTCTAAGGGCAAACTGTTTTTT
CDR3: CASSADSKGKLFF

J: TRBJ2-1
V: TRBV4-2
D: TRBD1
size: many
DNA: TGTGCCAGCAGCCCCCGGACAGGGGGCGACAATGAGCAGTTCTTC
CDR3: CASSPRTGGDNEQFF

J: TRBJ2-2
V: TRBV5-6
D: -
size: -
DNA: TGTTCCAGCAGCTTGCCTGGGGCCTCCATTGCGAACACCGGGGAGCTGTTTTTT
CDR3: CSSSLPGASIANTGELFF

J: TRBJ2-5
V: TRBV7-9
D: -
size: many
DNA: TGTGCCAGCGTGGACGGGTACCAAGAGACCCAGTACTTC
CDR3: CASVDGYQETQYF

J: TRBJ1-2
V: TRBV12-3/TRBV12-4
D: -
size: medium-sized
DNA: TGTGCCAGCAGTTTGGGGGAGTACTATGGCTACACCTTC
CDR3: CASSLGEYYGYTF

J: TRBJ2-3
V: TRBV6-5
D: TRBD2
size: many
DNA: TGTGCCAGCAGTTACCTAGCGGGCCACACAGATACGCAGTATTTT
CDR3: CASSYLAGHTDTQYF

J: TRBJ1-3
V: TRBV19
D: -
size: many
DNA: TGTGCCAGTAGTAAGCAAACGGGGAACACCATATATTTT
CDR3: CASSKQTGNTIYF

J: TRBJ1-5
V: TRBV11-2
D: -
size: many
DNA: TGTGCCAGCGGCAGAGGGAGCAATCAGCCCCAGCATTTT
CDR3: CASGRGSNQPQHF

J: TRBJ1-1
V: TRBV9
D: -
size: many
DNA: TGTGCCAGCAGCGTAGCTTTTATGGACACTGAAGCTTTCTTT
CDR3: CASSVAFMDTEAFF

J: TRBJ2-3
V: TRBV20-1
D: -
size: many
DNA: TGCAGTGCCACCCCTTCGGTGTTCGGCACAGATACGCAGTATTTT
CDR3: CSATPSVFGTDTQYF

J: TRBJ2-1
V: TRBV6-2/TRBV6-3
D: TRBD2
size: few
DNA: TGTGCCAGCAGTTATTCCCCCTCTAGCGGTATATACAATGAGCAGTTCTTC
CDR3: CASSYSPSSGIYNEQFF

J: TRBJ2-1
V: TRBV5-8
D: TRBD1
size: many
DNA: TGTGCCAGCAGCCCCGGGACAGGATTCCTTCTTCAGTTCTTC
CDR3: CASSPGTGFLLQFF

J: TRBJ2-4
V: TRBV9
D: -
size: -
DNA: TGTGCCAGCAGCGTAGTCCAGGTGCTAGCCAAAAACATTCAGTACTTC
CDR3: CASSVVQVLAKNIQYF

J: TRBJ2-3
V: TRBV29-1
D: TRBD2
size: many
DNA: TGCAGCGTACGCCCAGCCCTAGCGGGAGCTGGAGGAGATACGCAGTATTTT
CDR3: CSVRPALAGAGGDTQYF

J: TRBJ2-1
V: TRBV11-2
D: -
size: -
DNA: TGTGCCAGCACATGGCCGTTAGGGACGGGTGAGCATTTCTTC
CDR3: CASTWPLGTGEHFF

J: TRBJ2-2
V: TRBV20-1
D: -
size: many
DNA: TGCAGTGCCCTATACCCAGGAGGGCCTCGCGACACCGGGGAGCTGTTTTTT
CDR3: CSALYPGGPRDTGELFF

J: TRBJ1-5
V: TRBV6-1
D: -
size: -
DNA: TGTGCCAGCAGTGAAGCGTCAGGAGATAGCAATCAGCCCCAGCATTTT
CDR3: CASSEASGDSNQPQHF

J: TRBJ2-3
V: TRBV24-1
D: TRBD1
size: many
DNA: TGTGCCACCCCGTACAAGGCAGGGGGAAAGGGCACAGATACGCAGTATTTT
CDR3: CATPYKAGGKGTDTQYF

J: TRBJ2-5
V: TRBV12-3/TRBV12-4
D: -
size: many
DNA: TGTGCCAGCAGTCCGGACACGAGGGGGACCCAGTACTTC
CDR3: CASSPDTRGTQYF

J: TRBJ1-2
V: TRBV7-8
D: -
size: many
DNA: TGTGCCAGCAGCTCCCGGGAGGGGGTGGGCTATGGCTACACCTTC
CDR3: CASSSREGVGYGYTF

J: TRBJ1-2
V: TRBV12-3/TRBV12-4
D: -
size: once
DNA: TGTTCCAGCAGTGGCAGTTGGTCCGGTCCGAAGATGAGCGGCTACACCTTC
CDR3: CSSSGSWSGPKMSGYTF

J: TRBJ2-7
V: TRBV6-1
D: TRBD1
size: few
DNA: TGTGCCAGCAGTTCACCGGGACAGTCCTACGAGCAGTACTTC
CDR3: CASSSPGQSYEQYF

J: TRBJ2-2
V: TRBV11-3
D: -
size: -
DNA: TGTGCCAGCAGCGGGGTCGCGATGGACCGGGGAGCTGTTTTT
CDR3: CASSGVAMDRGAVF

J: TRBJ2-7
V: TRBV19
D: -
size: few
DNA: TGTGCCAGTAGGAAAGTCGGGGACACCTCCTACGAGCAGTACTTC
CDR3: CASRKVGDTSYEQYF

J: TRBJ2-4
V: TRBV24-1
D: TRBD1
size: -
DNA: TGTGCCACCAGTGTGATGTTGGGACAGGGGGCAAAAAACATTCAGTACTTC
CDR3: CATSVMLGQGAKNIQYF

J: TRBJ1-3
V: TRBV6-1
D: -
size: few
DNA: TGTGCCAGCCATAGCAGGGGCCGGGGGGACACCATATATTTT
CDR3: CASHSRGRGDTIYF

J: TRBJ1-2
V: TRBV7-2
D: TRBD1
size: once
DNA: TGTGCCAGCAGCTTAGGTTCGCAGGGGGCGGGAGGCTACACCTTC
CDR3: CASSLGSQGAGGYTF

J: TRBJ2-2
V: TRBV19
D: TRBD1
size: many
DNA: TGTGCCAGTAGTTTCGGACAGGGGCGCACCGGGGAGCTGTTTTTT
CDR3: CASSFGQGRTGELFF

J: TRBJ1-1
V: TRBV7-6
D: -
size: many
DNA: TGTGCCAGCAGCTTAGTTGGGAATTTGAACACTGAAGCTTTCTTT
CDR3: CASSLVGNLNTEAFF

J: TRBJ2-7
V: TRBV3-1
D: TRBD1
size: many
DNA: TGTGCCAGCAGCCAAGCAGAGGGGGCGGCCGAGCAGTACTTC
CDR3: CASSQAEGAAEQYF

J: TRBJ2-3
V: TRBV2
D: -
size: -
DNA: TGTGCCAGCAGTGAATTTGCCCAAGATACGCAGTATTTT
CDR3: CASSEFAQDTQYF

J: TRBJ2-7
V: TRBV4-3
D: TRBD2
size: once
DNA: TGCGCCATCAGCCAGCAAAGCCGGGGGGGCTACGAGCAGTACTTC
CDR3: CAISQQSRGGYEQYF

J: TRBJ2-2
V: TRBV10-3
D: TRBD1
size: many
DNA: TGTGCCATCTTGGGTCCCCCTACAGGGGACGGCACCGGGGAGCTGTTTTTT
CDR3: CAILGPPTGDGTGELFF

J: TRBJ1-2
V: TRBV19
D: TRBD1
size: many
DNA: TGTGCCAGTAGTAGCTCGACAGGGGCCTATGGCTACACCTTC
CDR3: CASSSSTGAYGYTF

J: TRBJ2-7
V: TRBV24-1
D: TRBD1
size: few
DNA: TGTGCCACCAGTGCCCCCAATGGACAGGGTCACGAGCAGTACTTC
CDR3: CATSAPNGQGHEQYF

J: TRBJ2-2
V: TRBV12-3/TRBV12-4
D: -
size: -
DNA: TGTGCCAGCAGCATGAGAACCGGGGAGCTGTTTTTT
CDR3: CASSMRTGELFF

J: TRBJ2-1
V: TRBV2
D: TRBD2
size: few
DNA: TGTGCCAGCAGACCGGGACTAGCGGGAGGGCCGAGTAATGAGCAGTTCTTC
CDR3: CASRPGLAGGPSNEQFF

J: TRBJ2-7
V: TRBV29-1
D: -
size: many
DNA: TGCAGCGTTGAAGATCCGACGGGGAGGTCCTACGAGCAGTACTTC
CDR3: CSVEDPTGRSYEQYF

J: TRBJ2-1
V: TRBV15
D: TRBD2
size: many
DNA: TGTGCCACCAGCAGTGAATCTAGCGGGAGGGCATTCAATGAGCAGTTCTTC
CDR3: CATSSESSGRAFNEQFF

J: TRBJ1-4
V: TRBV12-3/TRBV12-4
D: -
size: many
DNA: TGTGCCAGCAGTTACAGACCAAGACAGAGAGCAACTAATGAAAAACTGTTTTTT
CDR3: CASSYRPRQRATNEKLFF